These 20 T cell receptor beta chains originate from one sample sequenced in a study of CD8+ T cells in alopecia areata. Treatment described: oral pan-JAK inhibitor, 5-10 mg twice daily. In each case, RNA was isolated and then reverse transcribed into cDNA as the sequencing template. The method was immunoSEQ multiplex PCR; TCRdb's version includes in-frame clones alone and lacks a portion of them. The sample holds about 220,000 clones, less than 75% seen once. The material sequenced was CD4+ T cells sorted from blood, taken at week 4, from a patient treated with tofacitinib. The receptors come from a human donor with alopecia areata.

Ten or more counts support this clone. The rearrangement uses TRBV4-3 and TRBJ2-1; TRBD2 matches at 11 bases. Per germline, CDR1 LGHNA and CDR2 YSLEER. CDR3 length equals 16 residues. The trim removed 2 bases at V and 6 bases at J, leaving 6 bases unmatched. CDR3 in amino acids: CASSQLAGGARNEQFF. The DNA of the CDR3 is TGCGCCAGCAGCCAATTAGCGGGGGGGGCCCGCAATGAGCAGTTCTTC.

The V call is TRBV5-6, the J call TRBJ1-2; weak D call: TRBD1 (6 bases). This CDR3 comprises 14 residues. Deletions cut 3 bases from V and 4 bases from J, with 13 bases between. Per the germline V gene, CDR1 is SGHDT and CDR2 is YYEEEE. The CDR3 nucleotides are TGTGCCAGCAGCTCTATCCCGGACAGCTATGGCTACACCTTC. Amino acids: CASSSIPDSYGYTF.

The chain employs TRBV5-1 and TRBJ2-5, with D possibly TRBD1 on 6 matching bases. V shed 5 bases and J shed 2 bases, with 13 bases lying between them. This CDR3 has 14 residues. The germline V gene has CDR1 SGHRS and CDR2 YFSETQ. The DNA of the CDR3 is TGCGCCAGCAGTCCTCAGGGGTGGCAAGAGACCCAGTACTTC. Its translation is CASSPQGWQETQYF.

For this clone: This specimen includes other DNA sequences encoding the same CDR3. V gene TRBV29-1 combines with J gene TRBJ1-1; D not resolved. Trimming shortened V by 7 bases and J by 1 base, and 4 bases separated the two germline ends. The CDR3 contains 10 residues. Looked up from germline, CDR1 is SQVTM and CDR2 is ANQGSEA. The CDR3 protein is CSAQNTEAFF. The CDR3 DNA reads TGCAGCGCCCAGAACACTGAAGCTTTCTTT.

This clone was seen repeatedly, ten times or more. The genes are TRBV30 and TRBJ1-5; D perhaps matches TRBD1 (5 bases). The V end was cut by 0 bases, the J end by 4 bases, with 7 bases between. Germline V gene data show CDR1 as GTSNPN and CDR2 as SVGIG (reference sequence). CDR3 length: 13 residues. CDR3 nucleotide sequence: TGTGCCTGGAGTGTAGACAGAAATCAGCCCCAGCATTTT. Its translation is CAWSVDRNQPQHF.

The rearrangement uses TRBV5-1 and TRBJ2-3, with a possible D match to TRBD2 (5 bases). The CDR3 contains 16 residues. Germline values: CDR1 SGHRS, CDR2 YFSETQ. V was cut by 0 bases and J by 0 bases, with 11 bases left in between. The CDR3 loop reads CASSLGTSPSTDTQYF. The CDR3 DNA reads TGCGCCAGCAGCTTGGGTACTAGTCCTAGCACAGATACGCAGTATTTT. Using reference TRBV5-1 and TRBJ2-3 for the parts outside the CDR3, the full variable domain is KAGVTQTPRYLIKTRGQQVTLSCSPISGHRSVSWYQQTPGQGLQFLFEYFSETQRNKGNFPGRFSGRQFSNSRSEMNVSTLELGDSALYLCASSLGTSPSTDTQYFGPGTRLTVL.

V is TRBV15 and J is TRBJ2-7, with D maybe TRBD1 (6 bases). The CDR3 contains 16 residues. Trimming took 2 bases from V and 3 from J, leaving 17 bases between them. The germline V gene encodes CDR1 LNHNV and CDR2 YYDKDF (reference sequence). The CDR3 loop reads CATSRYRDHSGYEQYF. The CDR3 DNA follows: TGTGCCACCAGCAGATACAGGGACCATTCAGGCTACGAGCAGTACTTC.

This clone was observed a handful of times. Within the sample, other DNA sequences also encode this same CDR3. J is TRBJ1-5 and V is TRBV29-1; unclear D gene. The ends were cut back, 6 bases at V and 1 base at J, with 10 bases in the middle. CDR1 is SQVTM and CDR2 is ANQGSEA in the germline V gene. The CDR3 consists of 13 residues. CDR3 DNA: TGCAGCGTCGCGGGCGGGAGCAATCAGCCCCAGCATTTT. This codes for CSVAGGSNQPQHF.

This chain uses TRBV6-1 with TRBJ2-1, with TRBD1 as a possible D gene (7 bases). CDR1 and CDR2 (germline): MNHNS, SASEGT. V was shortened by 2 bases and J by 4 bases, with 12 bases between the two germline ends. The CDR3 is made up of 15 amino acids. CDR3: CASSEQGGPYNEQFF. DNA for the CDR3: TGTGCCAGCAGTGAACAGGGGGGCCCTTACAATGAGCAGTTCTTC.

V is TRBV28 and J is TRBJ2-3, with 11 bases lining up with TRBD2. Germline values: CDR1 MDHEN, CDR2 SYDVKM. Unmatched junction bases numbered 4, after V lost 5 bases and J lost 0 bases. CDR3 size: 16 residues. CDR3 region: CASSLLAGGSTDTQYF. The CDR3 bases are TGTGCCAGCAGTCTTCTAGCGGGGGGTAGCACAGATACGCAGTATTTT. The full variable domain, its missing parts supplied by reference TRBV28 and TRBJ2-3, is DVKVTQSSRYLVKRTGEKVFLECVQDMDHENMFWYRQDPGLGLRLIYFSYDVKMKEKGDIPEGYSVSREKKERFSLILESASTNQTSMYLCASSLLAGGSTDTQYFGPGTRLTVL.

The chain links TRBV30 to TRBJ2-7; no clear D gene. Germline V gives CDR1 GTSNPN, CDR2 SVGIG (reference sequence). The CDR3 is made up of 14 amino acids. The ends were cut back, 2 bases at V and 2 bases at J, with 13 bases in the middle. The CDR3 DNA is TGTGCCTGGAGTCCCTCGGCGGTGGCCTACGAGCAGTACTTC. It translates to CAWSPSAVAYEQYF.

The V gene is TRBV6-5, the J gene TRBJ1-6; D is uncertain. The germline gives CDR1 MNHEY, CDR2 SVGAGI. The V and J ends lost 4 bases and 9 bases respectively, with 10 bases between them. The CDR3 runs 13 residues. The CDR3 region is CASSSGFSSPLHF. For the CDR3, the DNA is TGTGCCAGCAGTTCTGGGTTTAGTTCACCCCTCCACTTT.

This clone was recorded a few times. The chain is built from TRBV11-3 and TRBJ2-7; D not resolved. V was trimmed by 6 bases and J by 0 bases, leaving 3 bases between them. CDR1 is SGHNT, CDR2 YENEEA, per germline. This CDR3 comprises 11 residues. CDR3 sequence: CASSRSYEQYF. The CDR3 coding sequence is TGTGCCAGCAGTCGCTCCTACGAGCAGTACTTC.

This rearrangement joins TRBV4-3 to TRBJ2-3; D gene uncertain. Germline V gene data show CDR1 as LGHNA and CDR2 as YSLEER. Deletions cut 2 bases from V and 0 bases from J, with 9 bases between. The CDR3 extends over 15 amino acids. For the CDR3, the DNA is TGCGCCAGCAGCCAATCGGGCTACAGCACAGATACGCAGTATTTT. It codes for CASSQSGYSTDTQYF.

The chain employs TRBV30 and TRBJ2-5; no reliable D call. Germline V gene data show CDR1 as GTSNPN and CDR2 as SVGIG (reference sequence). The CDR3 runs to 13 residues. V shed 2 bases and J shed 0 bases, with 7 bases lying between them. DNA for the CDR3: TGTGCCTGGAGTTTCACGGACCAAGAGACCCAGTACTTC. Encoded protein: CAWSFTDQETQYF.

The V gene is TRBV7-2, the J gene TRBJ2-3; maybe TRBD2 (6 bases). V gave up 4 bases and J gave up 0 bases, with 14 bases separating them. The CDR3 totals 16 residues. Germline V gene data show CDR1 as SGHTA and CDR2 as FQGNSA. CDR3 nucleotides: TGTGCCAGCAGCTCCTTGGGACTGGCAAGCACAGATACGCAGTATTTT. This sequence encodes CASSSLGLASTDTQYF.

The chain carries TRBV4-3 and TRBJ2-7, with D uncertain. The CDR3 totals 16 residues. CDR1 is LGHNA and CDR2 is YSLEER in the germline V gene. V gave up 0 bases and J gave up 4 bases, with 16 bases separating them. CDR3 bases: TGCGCCAGCAGCCAAGAAGCCAGCTGGTCGTTATACGAGCAGTACTTC. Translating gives CASSQEASWSLYEQYF.

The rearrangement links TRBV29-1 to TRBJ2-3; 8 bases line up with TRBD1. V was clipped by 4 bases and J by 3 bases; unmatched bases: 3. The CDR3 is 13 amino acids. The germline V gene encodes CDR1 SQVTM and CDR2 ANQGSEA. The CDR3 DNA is TGCAGCGTTGTACAGGGGGGAACAGATACGCAGTATTTT. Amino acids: CSVVQGGTDTQYF.

Here the CDR3 reads CASSQDPRQETQYF. Written as DNA, the CDR3 is TGCGCCAGCAGCCAAGATCCAAGACAAGAGACCCAGTACTTC. The V and J genes are TRBV4-3 and TRBJ2-5, with D hard to call. Germline CDR1 LGHNA, CDR2 YSLEER. V lost 0 bases to trimming and J lost 2 bases, with 7 bases between them. CDR3 length equals 14 residues.

CDR3 nucleotide sequence: TGTGCCATCAGCAAGACAGGGAGCACAGATACGCAGTATTTT. As protein: CAISKTGSTDTQYF. The rearrangement links TRBV10-3 to TRBJ2-3, with TRBD1 identical over 7 bases. The germline V gene encodes CDR1 ENHRY and CDR2 SYGVKD. Germline trimming cut 6 bases from V and 0 bases from J; bases unmatched to any gene: 3. The CDR3 is made up of 14 amino acids.